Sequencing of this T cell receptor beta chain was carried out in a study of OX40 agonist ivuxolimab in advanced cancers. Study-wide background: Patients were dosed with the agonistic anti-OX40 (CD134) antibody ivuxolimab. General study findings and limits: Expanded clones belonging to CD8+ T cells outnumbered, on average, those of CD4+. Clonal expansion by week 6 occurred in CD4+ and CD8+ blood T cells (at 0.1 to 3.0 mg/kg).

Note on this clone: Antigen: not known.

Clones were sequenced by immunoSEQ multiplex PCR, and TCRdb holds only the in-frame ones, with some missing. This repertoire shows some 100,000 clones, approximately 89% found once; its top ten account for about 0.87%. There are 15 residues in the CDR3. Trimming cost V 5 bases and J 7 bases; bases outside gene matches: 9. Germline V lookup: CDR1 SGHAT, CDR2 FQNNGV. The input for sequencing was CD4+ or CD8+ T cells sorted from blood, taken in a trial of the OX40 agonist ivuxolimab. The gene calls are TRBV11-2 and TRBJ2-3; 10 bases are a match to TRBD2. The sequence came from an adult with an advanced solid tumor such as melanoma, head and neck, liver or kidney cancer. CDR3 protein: CASSPSGRGTYTQYF. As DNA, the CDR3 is TGTGCCAGCAGCCCCAGCGGGAGGGGTACTTATACGCAGTATTTT.